The TCR beta chain under discussion was sequenced for a study of control samples from healthy donors and cancer patients. A single count supports this clone. The V segment lost 4 bases and the J segment 4 bases; nucleotides outside the gene matches: 6. Germline V gene lookup returns CDR1 LNHDA and CDR2 SQIVND (reference sequence). The CDR3 has 14 residues. Data came from immunoSEQ multiplex PCR; TCRdb stores just in-frame clones and leaves some out. Altogether 96,000 or so clones are present, approximately 93% being singletons, with the ten largest covering approximately 7.6%. The receptor's source is a man younger than 35 in good health. Sequencing input: blood. The chain is built from TRBV19 and TRBJ2-7, with 8 bases fitting TRBD2. CDR3 bases: TGTGCCAGTAGTAACGCGGGGGGTTGGTACGAGCAGTACTTC. It specifies CASSNAGGWYEQYF. The variable domain in full, with the rest retrieved from reference TRBV19 and TRBJ2-7, is DGGITQSPKYLFRKEGQNVTLSCEQNLNHDAMYWYRQDPGQGLRLIYYSQIVNDFQKGDIAEGYSVSREKKESFPLTVTSAQKNPTAFYLCASSNAGGWYEQYFGPGTRLTVT.